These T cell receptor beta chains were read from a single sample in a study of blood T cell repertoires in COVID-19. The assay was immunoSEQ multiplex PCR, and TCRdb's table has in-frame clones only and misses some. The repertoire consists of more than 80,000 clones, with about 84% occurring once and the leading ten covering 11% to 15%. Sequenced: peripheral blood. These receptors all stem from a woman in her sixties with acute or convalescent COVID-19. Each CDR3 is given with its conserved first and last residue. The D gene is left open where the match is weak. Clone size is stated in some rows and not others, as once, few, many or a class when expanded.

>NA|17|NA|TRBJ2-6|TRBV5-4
CASSLGGLDSGANVLTF
TGTGCCAGCAGCTTGGGGGGGCTAGACTCTGGGGCCAACGTCCTGACTTTC
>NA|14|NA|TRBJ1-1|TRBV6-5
CASSYMSSNTEAFF
TGTGCCAGCAGTTACATGTCCTCTAACACTGAAGCTTTCTTT
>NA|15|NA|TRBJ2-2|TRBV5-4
CASSLDPLNTGELFF
TGTGCCAGCAGCTTGGATCCACTGAACACCGGGGAGCTGTTTTTT
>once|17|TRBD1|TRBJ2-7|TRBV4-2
CASSQDLGQTYSHEQYF
TGTGCCAGCAGCCAAGATTTGGGACAGACGTATTCTCACGAGCAGTACTTC
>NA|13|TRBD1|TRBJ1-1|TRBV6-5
CASTKDRHTEAFF
TGTGCCAGCACCAAGGACAGGCACACTGAAGCTTTCTTT
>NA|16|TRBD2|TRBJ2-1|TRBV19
CASSIASGSQYNEQFF
TGTGCCAGTAGTATCGCCAGCGGGAGTCAGTACAATGAGCAGTTCTTC
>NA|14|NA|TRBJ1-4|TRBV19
CASSNPPESEKLFF
TGTGCCAGTAGTAACCCACCGGAGAGTGAAAAACTGTTTTTT
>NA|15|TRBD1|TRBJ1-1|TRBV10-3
CAIRETQGAWTEAFF
TGTGCCATCAGGGAAACACAGGGGGCGTGGACTGAAGCTTTCTTT
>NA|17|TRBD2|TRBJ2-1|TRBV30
CAWSGEGRGLSYNEQFF
TGTGCCTGGAGTGGGGAGGGGCGGGGATTATCCTACAATGAGCAGTTCTTC
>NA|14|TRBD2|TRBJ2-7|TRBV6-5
CASYLGTPGGEQYF
TGTGCCAGCTACCTAGGGACCCCGGGGGGGGAGCAGTACTTC
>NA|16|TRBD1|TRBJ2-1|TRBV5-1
CASSFGDRVGYNEQFF
TGCGCCAGCAGCTTTGGTGACAGGGTAGGGTACAATGAGCAGTTCTTC
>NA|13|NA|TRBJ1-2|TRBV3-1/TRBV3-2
CASSSEWGGGYTF
TGTGCCAGCAGCTCCGAATGGGGAGGCGGCTACACCTTC
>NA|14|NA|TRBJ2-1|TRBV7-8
CASSLAGNQDEQFF
TGTGCCAGCAGCTTAGCGGGTAACCAGGATGAGCAGTTCTTC
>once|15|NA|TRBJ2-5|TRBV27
CASSHPGRDQETQYF
TGTGCCAGCAGTCATCCGGGGAGAGATCAAGAGACCCAGTACTTC
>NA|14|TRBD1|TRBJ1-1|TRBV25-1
CASSGDSGGTEAFF
TGTGCCAGCAGTGGGGACAGTGGGGGAACTGAAGCTTTCTTT
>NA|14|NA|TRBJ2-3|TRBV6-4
CASSDLAGTDTQYF
TGTGCCAGCAGTGACTTAGCTGGGACAGATACGCAGTATTTT
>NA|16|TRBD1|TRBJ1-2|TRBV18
CASSPLRDRNNYGYTF
TGTGCCAGCTCGCCTCTCCGGGACAGAAATAACTATGGCTACACCTTC
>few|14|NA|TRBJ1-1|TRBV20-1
CSASPGVTPPEAFF
TGCAGTGCTAGTCCGGGAGTGACCCCTCCTGAAGCTTTCTTT
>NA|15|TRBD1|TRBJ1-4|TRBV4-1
CASSPGQNVGEKLFF
TGCGCCAGCAGCCCGGGACAGAATGTAGGTGAAAAACTGTTTTTT
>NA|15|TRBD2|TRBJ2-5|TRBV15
CATSRPKAGEETQYF
TGTGCCACCAGCAGGCCTAAAGCGGGAGAAGAGACCCAGTACTTC
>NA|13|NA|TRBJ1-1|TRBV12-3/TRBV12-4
CASSLEGDTEAFF
TGTGCCAGCAGTTTAGAGGGGGACACTGAAGCTTTCTTT
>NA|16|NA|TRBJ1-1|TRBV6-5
CASSYSRAVSWTEAFF
TGTGCCAGCAGTTACTCGCGGGCAGTCTCTTGGACTGAAGCTTTCTTT
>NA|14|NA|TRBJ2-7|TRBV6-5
CASSYRRAHYEQYF
TGTGCCAGCAGTTACCGCAGGGCCCACTACGAGCAGTACTTC
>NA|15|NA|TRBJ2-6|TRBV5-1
CASSFRDSGANVLTF
TGCGCCAGCAGCTTCCGGGACTCTGGGGCCAACGTCCTGACTTTC
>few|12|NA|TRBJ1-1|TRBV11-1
CASSLAGAEAFF
TGTGCCAGCAGCTTAGCAGGGGCTGAAGCTTTCTTT
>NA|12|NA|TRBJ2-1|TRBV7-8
CASSHQGNEQFF
TGTGCCAGCAGCCACCAGGGGAATGAGCAGTTCTTC
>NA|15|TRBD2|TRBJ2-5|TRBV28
CASTEGLAYQETQYF
TGTGCCAGCACCGAAGGACTAGCGTACCAAGAGACCCAGTACTTC
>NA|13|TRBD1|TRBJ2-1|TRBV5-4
CASSEDRGNEQFF
TGTGCCAGCAGCGAAGACAGGGGCAATGAGCAGTTCTTC
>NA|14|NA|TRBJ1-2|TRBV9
CASSVEPVFSGYTF
TGTGCCAGCAGCGTAGAACCGGTTTTCTCTGGCTACACCTTC
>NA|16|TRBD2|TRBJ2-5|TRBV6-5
CASSYRLAGLQETQYF
TGTGCCAGCAGTTACCGACTAGCGGGACTTCAGGAGACCCAGTACTTC
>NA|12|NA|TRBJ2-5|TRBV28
CASSTSGETQYF
TGTGCCAGCAGTACCTCCGGGGAGACCCAGTACTTC
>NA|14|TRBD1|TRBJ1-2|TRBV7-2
CASSLLGTGDGYTF
TGTGCCAGCAGCTTACTCGGGACAGGGGATGGCTACACCTTC
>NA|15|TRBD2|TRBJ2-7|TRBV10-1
CASSAGLAGAYEQYF
TGCGCCAGCAGTGCAGGACTAGCGGGAGCCTACGAGCAGTACTTC
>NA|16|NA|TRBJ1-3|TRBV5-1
CASSSGIGTSGNTIYF
TGCGCCAGCAGCTCGGGGATAGGAACCTCTGGAAACACCATATATTTT
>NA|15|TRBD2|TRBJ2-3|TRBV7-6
CASSLGTSGEDTQYF
TGTGCCAGCAGCTTGGGGACTAGCGGGGAGGATACGCAGTATTTT
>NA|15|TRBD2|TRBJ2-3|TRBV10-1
CASSAGGGGKDTQYF
TGCGCCAGCAGCGCCGGCGGGGGAGGGAAAGATACGCAGTATTTT
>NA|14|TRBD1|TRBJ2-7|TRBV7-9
CASSLPDRGHEQYF
TGTGCCAGCAGCTTACCAGACAGGGGCCACGAGCAGTACTTC
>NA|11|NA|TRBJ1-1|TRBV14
CASSLTHKAFF
TGTGCCAGCAGCTTGACACATAAAGCTTTCTTT
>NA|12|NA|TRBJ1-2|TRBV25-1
CASIGGNYGYTF
TGTGCCAGCATCGGGGGAAACTATGGCTACACCTTC
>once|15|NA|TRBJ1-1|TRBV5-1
CASRSDTASLREAFF
TGCGCCAGCAGGTCGGACACGGCCTCGTTACGTGAAGCTTTCTTT
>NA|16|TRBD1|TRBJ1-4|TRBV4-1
CASSLVPWTGNEKLFF
TGCGCCAGCAGCCTCGTCCCCTGGACAGGGAATGAAAAACTGTTTTTT
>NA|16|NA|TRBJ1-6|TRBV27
CASSLSLQDPNSPLHF
TGTGCCAGCAGTTTATCCCTACAGGATCCTAATTCACCCCTCCACTTT
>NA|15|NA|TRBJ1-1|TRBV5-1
CASSPSPSGNTEAFF
TGCGCCAGCAGCCCAAGCCCGTCAGGGAACACTGAAGCTTTCTTT
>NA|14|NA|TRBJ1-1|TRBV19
CASRQPIPNTEAFF
TGTGCCAGTAGACAGCCGATCCCGAACACTGAAGCTTTCTTT
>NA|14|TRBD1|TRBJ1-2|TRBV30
CAWSVQQGARGYTF
TGTGCCTGGAGTGTACAACAGGGGGCTCGTGGCTACACCTTC
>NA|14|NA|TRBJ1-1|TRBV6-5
CASSYTGGATEAFF
TGTGCCAGCAGTTACACGGGGGGAGCGACTGAAGCTTTCTTT
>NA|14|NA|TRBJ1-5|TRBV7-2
CASSLHGGDQPQHF
TGTGCCAGCAGCTTACACGGGGGGGATCAGCCCCAGCATTTT
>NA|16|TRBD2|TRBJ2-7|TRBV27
CASSLGGAGGLGEQYF
TGTGCCAGCAGTTTAGGGGGTGCGGGGGGCTTAGGAGAGCAGTACTTC
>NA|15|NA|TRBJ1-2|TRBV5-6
CASSPPWGRNYGYTF
TGTGCCAGCAGCCCGCCCTGGGGGCGCAACTATGGCTACACCTTC
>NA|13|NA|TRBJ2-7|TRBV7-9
CASSYADTYEQYF
TGTGCCAGCAGCTACGCAGATACCTACGAGCAGTACTTC
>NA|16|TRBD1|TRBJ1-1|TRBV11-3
CASSRQTYRGHTEAFF
TGTGCCAGCAGCCGCCAAACCTACAGGGGCCACACTGAAGCTTTCTTT
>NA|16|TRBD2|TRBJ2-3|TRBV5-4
CASSSPLAGVTDTQYF
TGTGCCAGCAGCTCCCCACTAGCGGGAGTGACAGATACGCAGTATTTT
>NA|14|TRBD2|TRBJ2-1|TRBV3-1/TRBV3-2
CASSQVAAGVEQFF
TGTGCCAGCAGCCAAGTTGCAGCGGGAGTTGAGCAGTTCTTC
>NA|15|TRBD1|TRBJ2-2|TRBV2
CASSKDRGGTGELFF
TGTGCCAGCAGTAAAGACAGGGGGGGGACCGGGGAGCTGTTTTTT
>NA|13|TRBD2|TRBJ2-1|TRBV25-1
CASSGGLAGEQFF
TGTGCCAGCAGTGGCGGCCTAGCGGGTGAGCAGTTCTTC
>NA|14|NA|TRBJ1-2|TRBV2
CASSAAGEVRGYTF
TGTGCCAGCAGTGCAGCAGGAGAAGTTCGTGGCTACACCTTC
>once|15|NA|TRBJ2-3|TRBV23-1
CASSQQQKLTDTQYF
TGCGCCAGCAGTCAGCAACAGAAACTCACAGATACGCAGTATTTT
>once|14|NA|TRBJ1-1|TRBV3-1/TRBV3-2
CASSLREGYTEAFF
TGTGCCAGCAGCCTTCGGGAAGGATACACTGAAGCTTTCTTT
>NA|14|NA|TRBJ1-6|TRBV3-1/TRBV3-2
CASSQDFTSGALHF
TGTGCCAGCAGCCAAGATTTTACGTCCGGAGCCCTCCACTTT